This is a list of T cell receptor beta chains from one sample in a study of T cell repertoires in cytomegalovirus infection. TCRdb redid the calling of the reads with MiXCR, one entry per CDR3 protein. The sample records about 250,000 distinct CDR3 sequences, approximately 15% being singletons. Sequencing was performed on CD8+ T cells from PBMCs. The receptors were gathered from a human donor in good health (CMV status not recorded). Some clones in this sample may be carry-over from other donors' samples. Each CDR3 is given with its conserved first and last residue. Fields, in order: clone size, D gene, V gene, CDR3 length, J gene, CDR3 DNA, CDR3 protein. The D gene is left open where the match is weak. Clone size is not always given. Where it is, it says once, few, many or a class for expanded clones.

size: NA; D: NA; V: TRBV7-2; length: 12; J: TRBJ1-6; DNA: TGTGCCAGCAGCTTAGCTAATTGGGCCCTCCACTTT; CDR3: CASSLANWALHF
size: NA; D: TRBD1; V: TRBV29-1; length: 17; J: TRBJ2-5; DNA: TGCAGCGTTGTTGGAGTAAATGACAGGGACGGTAAAGAGACCCAGTACTTC; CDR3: CSVVGVNDRDGKETQYF
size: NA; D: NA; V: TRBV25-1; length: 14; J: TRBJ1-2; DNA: TGTGCCAGCAGTGAATTTGGGCAGAACTATGGCTACACCTTC; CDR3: CASSEFGQNYGYTF
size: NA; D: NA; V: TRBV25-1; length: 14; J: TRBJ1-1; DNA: TGTGCCAGCAGTGATAAGAGGATGAACACTGAAGCTTTCTTT; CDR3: CASSDKRMNTEAFF
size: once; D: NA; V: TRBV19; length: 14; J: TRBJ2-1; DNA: TGTGCCAGTAAGGAGGGGGGGGCCTACAATGAGCAGTTCTTC; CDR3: CASKEGGAYNEQFF
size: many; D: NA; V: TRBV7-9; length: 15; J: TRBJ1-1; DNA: TGTGCCAGCAGCTTATTACTAGGCGGGAACACTGAAGCTTTCTTT; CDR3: CASSLLLGGNTEAFF
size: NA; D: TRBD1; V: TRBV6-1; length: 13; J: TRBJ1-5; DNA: TGTGCCAGCTTGACAGGGGACGGTCAGCCCCAGCATTTT; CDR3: CASLTGDGQPQHF
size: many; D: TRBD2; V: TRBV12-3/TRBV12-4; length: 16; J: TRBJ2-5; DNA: TGTGCCAGCAGCGGCTCGTCTAGCGGGGGAACGGAGACCCAGTACTTC; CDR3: CASSGSSSGGTETQYF
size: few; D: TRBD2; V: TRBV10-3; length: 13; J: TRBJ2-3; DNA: TGTGCCATCCTGCGGGGGGGCACAGATACGCAGTATTTT; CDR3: CAILRGGTDTQYF
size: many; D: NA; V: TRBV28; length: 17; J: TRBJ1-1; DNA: TGTGCCAGCAGTCGCCGGAGGGAAGGCGGAGGGAACACTGAAGCTTTCTTT; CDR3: CASSRRREGGGNTEAFF
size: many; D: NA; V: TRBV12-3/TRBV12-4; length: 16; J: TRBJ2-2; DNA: TGTGCCAGCAGACACTTCCGGGGAGTTGACACCGGGGAGCTGTTTTTT; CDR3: CASRHFRGVDTGELFF
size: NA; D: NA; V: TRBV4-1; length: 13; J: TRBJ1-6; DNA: TGCGCCAGCAGCCAAGATCAGGCGAGGAACCTCCACTTT; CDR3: CASSQDQARNLHF
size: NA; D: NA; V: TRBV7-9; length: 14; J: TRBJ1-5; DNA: TGTGCCAGCAGCTCTGGGGGGGGCACTCAGCCCCAGCATTTT; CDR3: CASSSGGGTQPQHF
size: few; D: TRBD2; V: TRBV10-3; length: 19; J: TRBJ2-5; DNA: TGTGCCATCAAGCGGGATGTAGCGGGGGGGCCTTTTCCCCAAGAGACCCAGTACTTC; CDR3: CAIKRDVAGGPFPQETQYF
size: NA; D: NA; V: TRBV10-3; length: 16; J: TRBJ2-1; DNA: TGTGCCATCAGTGACTCAAGGGAACAGGGATACAATGAGCAGTTCTTC; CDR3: CAISDSREQGYNEQFF
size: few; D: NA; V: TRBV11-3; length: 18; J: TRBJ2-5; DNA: TGTGCCAGCAGCTTAGAGGCGGCGCAGGGCGGGAACCAAGAGACCCAGTACTTC; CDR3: CASSLEAAQGGNQETQYF
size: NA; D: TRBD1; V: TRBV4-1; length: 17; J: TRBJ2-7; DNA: TGCGCCAGCAGCCAAGGAGGAATCGGGACAGGGAACCACGAGCAGTACTTC; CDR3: CASSQGGIGTGNHEQYF
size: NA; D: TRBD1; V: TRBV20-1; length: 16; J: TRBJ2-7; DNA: TGCAGTGCTAGAGATCTTCCGGACAGGGACTCCTACGAGCAGTACTTC; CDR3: CSARDLPDRDSYEQYF